Detailed here is one TCR beta chain. The antigen remains unidentified. Every bit of the isolated RNA underwent reverse transcription, so sequencing read expressed TCRB transcripts. TCRdb's copy holds only in-frame clones and misses some; the assay was immunoSEQ multiplex PCR. The sample lists 400,000 or so clones, around 10% occurring once. The data originate from a study of beta chain features in type 1 diabetes. Turning to the study itself: The patients were much like the healthy donors in age, gender and cell yields.

The CDR3 is made up of 12 amino acids. Germline V gene sequence: CDR1 MNHNS, CDR2 SASEGT. V lost 1 base to trimming and J lost 13 bases; unmatched junction nucleotides: 6. Study-wide results and caveats: Significant though moderate, a shortening of TCRB CDR3s appeared in all four CD4+ subsets of Type 1 diabetes patients.

The receptor was isolated from a man aged 25 to 45 with type 1 diabetes. The sequenced sample was central memory CD4+ T cells from blood. V usage is TRBV6-1 and J usage is TRBJ2-7; TRBD1 matches at 8 bases. The CDR3 protein is CASSEERDRNYF. As DNA, the CDR3 is TGTGCCAGCAGTGAAGAGAGGGACAGGAACTACTTC.